Described below is a single T cell receptor (beta chain) sequence and its context. Use of 60 Vbeta and 13 Jbeta primers characterized the PCR. Only in-frame clones appear in the TCRdb table, and some are missing; sequencing was by immunoSEQ multiplex PCR. This table has approximately 110,000 clones, more than 75% appearing once. This record comes from a study of cytomegalovirus exposure and HLA in healthy donors. The specimen was PBMCs. The clonotype originates from a woman aged 55-70 years in good health and CMV-seropositive.

In DNA, the CDR3 is TGTGCCAGCAGTTTCCTTGGACAGGGAGAAAACAATGAGCAGTTCTTC. Translation: CASSFLGQGENNEQFF. The genes are TRBV28 and TRBJ2-1, with 8 bases that match TRBD1. From germline, CDR1 is MDHEN and CDR2 SYDVKM. With 3 bases clipped from V and 5 bases from J, the junction kept 9 bases outside the gene matches. This CDR3 contains 16 residues. Filled out from reference TRBV28 and TRBJ2-1, the complete variable domain reads DVKVTQSSRYLVKRTGEKVFLECVQDMDHENMFWYRQDPGLGLRLIYFSYDVKMKEKGDIPEGYSVSREKKERFSLILESASTNQTSMYLCASSFLGQGENNEQFFGPGTRLTVL.